This T cell receptor beta chain was retrieved from a study of CD8+ T cells in alopecia areata. Study summary: Treated patients took oral tofacitinib at 5 to 10 mg twice daily. Study-level points and caveats: Clonality was higher in lesional than normal scalp, especially in alopecia totalis/universalis. Scalp clonality and expanded CD8+ clones among the top 100 were significantly decreased by tofacitinib.

Note on this clone: Its cognate antigen is unknown.

Investigators isolated RNA and reverse transcribed it into cDNA to act as the sequencing template. The method was immunoSEQ multiplex PCR; TCRdb's version includes in-frame clones alone and lacks a portion of them. This table has 35,000 to 45,000 clones, around 90% appearing once. Sample treatment: oral pan-JAK inhibitor, 5-10 mg twice daily. Germline V lookup: CDR1 GTSNPN, CDR2 SVGIG (reference sequence). V was cut by 5 bases and J by 6 bases, with 16 bases left in between. CDR3 length: 13 amino acids. Material: CD8+ T cells sorted from blood, obtained at week 24, from a patient treated with tofacitinib. This sequence originates from a human donor with alopecia areata. The chain employs TRBV30 and TRBJ1-2; TRBD1 is a possible D gene (5 bases). The chain's CDR3 is CAWDAVGTDGYTF. In DNA, the CDR3 is TGTGCCTGGGACGCGGTGGGGACGGATGGCTACACCTTC. Full variable domain (remainder filled in from reference TRBV30 and TRBJ1-2): SQTIHQWPATLVQPVGSPLSLECTVEGTSNPNLYWYRQAAGRGLQLLFYSVGIGQISSEVPQNLSASRPQDRQFILSSKKLLLSDSGFYLCAWDAVGTDGYTFGSGTRLTVV.